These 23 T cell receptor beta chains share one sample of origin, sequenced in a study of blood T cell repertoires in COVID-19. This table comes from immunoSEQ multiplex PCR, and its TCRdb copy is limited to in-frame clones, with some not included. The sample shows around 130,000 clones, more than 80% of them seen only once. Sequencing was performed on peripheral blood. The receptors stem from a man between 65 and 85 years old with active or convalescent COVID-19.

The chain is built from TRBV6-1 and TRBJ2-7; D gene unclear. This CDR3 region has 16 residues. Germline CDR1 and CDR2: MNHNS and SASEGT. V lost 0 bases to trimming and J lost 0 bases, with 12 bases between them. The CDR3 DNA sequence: TGTGCCAGCAGTGAAGCCGGGTTCGGTAGCTCCTACGAGCAGTACTTC. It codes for CASSEAGFGSSYEQYF.

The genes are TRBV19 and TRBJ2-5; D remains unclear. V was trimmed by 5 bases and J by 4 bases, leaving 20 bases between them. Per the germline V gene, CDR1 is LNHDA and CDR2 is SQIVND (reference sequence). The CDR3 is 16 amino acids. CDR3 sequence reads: CASSPPRSLGLETQYF. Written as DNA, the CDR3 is TGTGCCAGTAGTCCCCCCAGGTCCTTAGGCTTAGAGACCCAGTACTTC.

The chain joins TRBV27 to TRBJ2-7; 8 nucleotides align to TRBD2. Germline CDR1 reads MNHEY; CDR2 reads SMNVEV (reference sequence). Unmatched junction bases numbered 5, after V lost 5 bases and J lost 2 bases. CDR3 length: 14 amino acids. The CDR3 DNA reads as TGTGCCAGCAGTATAATAGCGGGGCCCTACGAGCAGTACTTC. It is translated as CASSIIAGPYEQYF.

In nucleotides, the CDR3 is TGTGCCAGCAGTGGAGGGGGCCGGTTTTTGAACACTGAAGCTTTCTTT. This gives the protein CASSGGGRFLNTEAFF. The V and J genes are TRBV28 and TRBJ1-1; 7 bases map to TRBD1. CDR3 size: 16 residues. V shed 5 bases and J 0 bases; nucleotides not matched to a gene: 9. In germline, CDR1 is MDHEN, CDR2 SYDVKM.

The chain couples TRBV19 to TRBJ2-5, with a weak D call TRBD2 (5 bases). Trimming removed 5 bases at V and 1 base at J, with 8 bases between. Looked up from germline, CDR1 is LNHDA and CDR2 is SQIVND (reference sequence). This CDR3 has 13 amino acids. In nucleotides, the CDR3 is TGTGCCAGTAGTCTAGCTCCCCAAGAGACCCAGTACTTC. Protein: CASSLAPQETQYF.

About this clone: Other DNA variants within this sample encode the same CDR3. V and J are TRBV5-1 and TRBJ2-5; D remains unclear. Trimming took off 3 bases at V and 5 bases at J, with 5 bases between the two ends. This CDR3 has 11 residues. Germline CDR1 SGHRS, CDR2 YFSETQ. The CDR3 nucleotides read TGCGCCAGCAGCTCCGGGGAGACCCAGTACTTC. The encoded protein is CASSSGETQYF.

CDR3 nucleotide sequence: TGTGCCAGCAGTGACTCGTCTAGCAGCACCGGGGAGCTGTTTTTT. Its translation: CASSDSSSSTGELFF. The chain combines TRBV6-4 with TRBJ2-2; possible D gene TRBD2, 5 bases. V gave up 0 bases and J gave up 4 bases, with 9 bases separating them. This CDR3 is built from 15 residues. CDR1 and CDR2 (germline): MRHNA, SNTAGT.

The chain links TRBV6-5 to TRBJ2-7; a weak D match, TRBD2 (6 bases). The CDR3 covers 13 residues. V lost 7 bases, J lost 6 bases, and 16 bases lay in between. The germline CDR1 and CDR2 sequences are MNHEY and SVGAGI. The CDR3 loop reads CASTSGRGTEQYF. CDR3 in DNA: TGTGCCAGCACCTCTGGTCGGGGGACCGAGCAGTACTTC.

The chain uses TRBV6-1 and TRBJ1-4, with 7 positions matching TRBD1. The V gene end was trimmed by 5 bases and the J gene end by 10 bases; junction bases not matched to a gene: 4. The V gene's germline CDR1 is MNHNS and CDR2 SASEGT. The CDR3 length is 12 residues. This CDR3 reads CASSPQGVKLFF. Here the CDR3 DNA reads TGTGCCAGCAGTCCCCAGGGGGTAAAACTGTTTTTT.

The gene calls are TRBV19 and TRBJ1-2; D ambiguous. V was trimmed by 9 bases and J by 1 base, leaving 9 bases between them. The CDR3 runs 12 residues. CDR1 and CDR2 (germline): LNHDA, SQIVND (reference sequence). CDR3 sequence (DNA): TGTGCCAGCGGACTTTTTAACTATGGCTACACCTTC. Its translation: CASGLFNYGYTF.

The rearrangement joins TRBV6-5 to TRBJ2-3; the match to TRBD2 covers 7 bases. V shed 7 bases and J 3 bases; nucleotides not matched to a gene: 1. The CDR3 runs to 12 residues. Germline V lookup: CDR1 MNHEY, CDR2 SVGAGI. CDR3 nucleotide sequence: TGTGCCAGCACCGGGAGGACAGATACGCAGTATTTT. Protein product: CASTGRTDTQYF.

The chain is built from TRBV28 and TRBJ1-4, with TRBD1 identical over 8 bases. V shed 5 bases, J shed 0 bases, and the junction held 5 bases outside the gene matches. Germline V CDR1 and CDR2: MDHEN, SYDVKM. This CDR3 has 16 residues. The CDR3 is CASSRTGFTTNEKLFF. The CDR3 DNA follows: TGTGCCAGCAGTCGGACAGGGTTCACAACTAATGAAAAACTGTTTTTT.

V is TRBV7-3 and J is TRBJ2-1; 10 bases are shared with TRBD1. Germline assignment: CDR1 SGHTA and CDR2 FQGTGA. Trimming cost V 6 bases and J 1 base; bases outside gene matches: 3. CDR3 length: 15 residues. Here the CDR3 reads CASSRTGGSYNEQFF. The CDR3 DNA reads TGTGCCAGCAGTCGGACAGGGGGGTCCTACAATGAGCAGTTCTTC.

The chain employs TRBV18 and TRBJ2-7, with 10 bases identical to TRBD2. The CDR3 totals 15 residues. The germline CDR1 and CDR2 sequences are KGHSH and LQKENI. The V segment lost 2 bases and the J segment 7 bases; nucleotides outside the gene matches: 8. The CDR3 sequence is CASSPKASGSGEQYF. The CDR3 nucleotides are TGTGCCAGCTCACCAAAGGCTAGCGGGAGTGGAGAGCAGTACTTC. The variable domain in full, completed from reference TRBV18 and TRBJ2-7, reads NAGVMQNPRHLVRRRGQEARLRCSPMKGHSHVYWYRQLPEEGLKFMVYLQKENIIDESGMPKERFSAEFPKEGPSILRIQQVVRGDSAAYFCASSPKASGSGEQYFGPGTRLTVT.

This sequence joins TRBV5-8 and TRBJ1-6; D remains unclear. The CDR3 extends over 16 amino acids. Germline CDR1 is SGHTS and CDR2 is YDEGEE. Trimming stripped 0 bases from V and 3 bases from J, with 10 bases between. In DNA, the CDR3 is TGTGCCAGCAGCTTGGGCGGGTTCGACTATAATTCACCCCTCCACTTT. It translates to CASSLGGFDYNSPLHF. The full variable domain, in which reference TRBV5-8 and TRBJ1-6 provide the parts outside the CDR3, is EAGVTQSPTHLIKTRGQQATLRCSPISGHTSVYWYQQALGLGLQFLLWYDEGEERNRGNFPPRFSGRQFPNYSSELNVNALELEDSALYLCASSLGGFDYNSPLHFGNGTRLTVT.

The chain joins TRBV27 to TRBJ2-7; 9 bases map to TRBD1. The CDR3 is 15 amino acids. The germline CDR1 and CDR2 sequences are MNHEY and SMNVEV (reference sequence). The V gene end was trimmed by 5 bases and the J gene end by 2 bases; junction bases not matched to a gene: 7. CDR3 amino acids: CASSVLGQGTYEQYF. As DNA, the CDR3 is TGTGCCAGCAGTGTCTTGGGACAGGGAACCTACGAGCAGTACTTC.

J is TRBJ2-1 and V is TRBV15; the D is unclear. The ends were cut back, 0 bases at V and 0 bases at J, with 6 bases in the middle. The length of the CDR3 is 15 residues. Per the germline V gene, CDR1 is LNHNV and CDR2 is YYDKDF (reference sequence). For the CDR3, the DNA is TGTGCCACCAGCAGAGACGCCAGCTCCTACAATGAGCAGTTCTTC. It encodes CATSRDASSYNEQFF.

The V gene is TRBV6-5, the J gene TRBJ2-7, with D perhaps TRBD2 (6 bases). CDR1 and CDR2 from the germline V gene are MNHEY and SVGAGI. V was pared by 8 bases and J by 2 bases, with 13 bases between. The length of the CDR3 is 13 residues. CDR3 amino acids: CASAKEGTYEQYF. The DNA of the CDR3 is TGTGCCAGCGCAAAGGAGGGGACCTACGAGCAGTACTTC.

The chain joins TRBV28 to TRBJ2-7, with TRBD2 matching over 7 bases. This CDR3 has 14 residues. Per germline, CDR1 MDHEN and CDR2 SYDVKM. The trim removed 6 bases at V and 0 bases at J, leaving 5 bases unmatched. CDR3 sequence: CASRFPSGSYEQYF. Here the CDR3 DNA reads TGTGCCAGCAGGTTCCCTAGCGGCTCCTACGAGCAGTACTTC.

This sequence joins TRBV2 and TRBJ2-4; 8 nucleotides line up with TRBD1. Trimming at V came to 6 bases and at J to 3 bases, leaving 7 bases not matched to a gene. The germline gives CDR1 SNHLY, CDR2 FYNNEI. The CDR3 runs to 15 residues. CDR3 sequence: CASRVSTGDKNIQYF. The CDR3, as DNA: TGTGCCAGCAGAGTCTCGACAGGGGACAAAAACATTCAGTACTTC. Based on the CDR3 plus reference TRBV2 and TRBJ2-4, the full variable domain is EPEVTQTPSHQVTQMGQEVILRCVPISNHLYFYWYRQILGQKVEFLVSFYNNEISEKSEIFDDQFSVERPDGSNFTLKIRSTKLEDSAMYFCASRVSTGDKNIQYFGAGTRLSVL.

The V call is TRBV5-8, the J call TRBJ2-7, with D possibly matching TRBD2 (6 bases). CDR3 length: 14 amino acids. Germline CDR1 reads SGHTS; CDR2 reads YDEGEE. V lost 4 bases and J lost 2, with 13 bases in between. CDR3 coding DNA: TGTGCCAGCAGCCCCGGGACTGGCACCTACGAGCAGTACTTC. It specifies CASSPGTGTYEQYF. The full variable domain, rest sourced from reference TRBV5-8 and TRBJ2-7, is EAGVTQSPTHLIKTRGQQATLRCSPISGHTSVYWYQQALGLGLQFLLWYDEGEERNRGNFPPRFSGRQFPNYSSELNVNALELEDSALYLCASSPGTGTYEQYFGPGTRLTVT.

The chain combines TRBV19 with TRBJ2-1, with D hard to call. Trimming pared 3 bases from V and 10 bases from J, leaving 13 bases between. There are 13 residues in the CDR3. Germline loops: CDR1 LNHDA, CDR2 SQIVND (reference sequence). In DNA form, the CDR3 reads TGTGCCAGTAGTATCTCCCCTACGGAGGAGCAGTTCTTC. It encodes CASSISPTEEQFF.

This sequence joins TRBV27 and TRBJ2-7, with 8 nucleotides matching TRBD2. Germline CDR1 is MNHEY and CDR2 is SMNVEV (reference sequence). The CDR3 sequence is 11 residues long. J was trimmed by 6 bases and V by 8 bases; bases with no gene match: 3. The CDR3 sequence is CASRGGSEQYF. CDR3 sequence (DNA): TGTGCCAGCCGGGGGGGTTCCGAGCAGTACTTC.